This TCR beta chain was found in a study of HIV-infected patients and healthy controls. TCRdb analysed the 5' RACE reads with MiXCR anew, one entry per CDR3 protein. The data hold approximately 67,000 distinct CDR3 sequences, with roughly a sixth observed a single time. V gave up 7 bases and J gave up 6 bases; unmatched junction bases: 8. This CDR3 has 13 amino acids. Germline loops: CDR1 SQVTM, CDR2 ANQGSEA. This TCR derives from a human donor in good health. Sequenced sample: CD4+ T cells from blood. J is TRBJ2-1 and V is TRBV29-1, with 8 positions matching TRBD2. This chain's CDR3 is CSGTGTRGNEQFF. The DNA of the CDR3 is TGCAGCGGTACCGGGACTAGGGGCAATGAGCAGTTCTTC.